The sample holds a few counts of the clone carrying this T cell receptor beta chain. Antigen specificity is unknown. This entry comes from a study of beta chain features in type 1 diabetes. Expressed TCRB transcripts were sequenced after all isolated RNA was converted to cDNA. The repertoire was sequenced with immunoSEQ multiplex PCR; TCRdb's copy has only in-frame clones and lacks some. The table lists fewer than 900,000 clones, 15% to 20% of them singletons. Regarding the study as a whole: Moderate but significant shortening of TCRB CDR3s was recorded in all four CD4+ subsets from Type 1 diabetes patients. PCR, the amplification step, might favor shorter templates, equally in patients and controls.

Material: naive CD4+ T cells from blood. This TCR was sampled from a woman aged 18-29 years in good health.

Here the CDR3 DNA reads TGTGCCAGCAGTCCCGGGGACAGTTTCTACGAGCAGTACTTC. It is translated as CASSPGDSFYEQYF. V gene TRBV27 combines with J gene TRBJ2-7; TRBD1 agrees at 7 bases. The CDR3 sequence is 14 residues long. V gave up 5 bases and J gave up 3 bases; unmatched junction bases: 7. CDR1 is MNHEY, CDR2 SMNVEV, per germline (reference sequence).